A selection of T cell receptor beta chains follows, all from one sample in a study of blood T cell repertoires in COVID-19. Here immunoSEQ multiplex PCR was the method, and the copy in TCRdb shows in-frame clones only, minus some. The sample holds some 120,000 clones, around 90% seen once. Sequenced input: peripheral blood. The receptors shown here come from a man aged 55 to 69 with COVID-19, enrolled during active disease. CDR3s include the opening cysteine and the closing phenylalanine or tryptophan. Each record gives: J gene, CDR3 length, D gene, clone size, V gene, CDR3 DNA, CDR3 protein. A D gene is named only where the DNA matches it firmly. Size values are once, few and many counts, or a class for expanded clones, and some rows have none.

TRBJ2-7	13	TRBD1	-	TRBV27	TGTGCCAGCAGTTTAGACAGGGGGGGCGAGCAGTACTTC	CASSLDRGGEQYF
TRBJ2-3	17	TRBD2	-	TRBV11-2	TGTGCCAGCAGCTTAAGGCGAGCGGGAGGGCCTGGGGATACGCAGTATTTT	CASSLRRAGGPGDTQYF
TRBJ1-1	16	TRBD1	-	TRBV28	TGTGCCAGCAGTTCAGGACAGGGGGCAATGAACACTGAAGCTTTCTTT	CASSSGQGAMNTEAFF
TRBJ2-1	16	-	-	TRBV2	TGTGCCAGCAGTTATAGACAGATTAGCTCCTACAATGAGCAGTTCTTC	CASSYRQISSYNEQFF
TRBJ1-1	16	-	-	TRBV6-2/TRBV6-3	TGTGCCAGCAGTTGGGCAGGGGTCGCAAGGAACACTGAAGCTTTCTTT	CASSWAGVARNTEAFF
TRBJ2-7	13	-	few	TRBV2	TGTGCCAGCAGTATAGGCGGCTCCTACGAGCAGTACTTC	CASSIGGSYEQYF
TRBJ1-6	17	TRBD1	-	TRBV5-8	TGTGCCAGCAGCTGGTCCACCGGGACAGCGGATAATTCACCCCTCCACTTT	CASSWSTGTADNSPLHF
TRBJ1-2	14	-	-	TRBV4-2	TGTGCCAGCAGCCAAGCGTCAGGCCTTTGGGGCTACACCTTC	CASSQASGLWGYTF
TRBJ1-5	13	-	-	TRBV6-5	TGTGCCAGCCGCAGGAGCTTGAGGGAGCCCCAGCATTTT	CASRRSLREPQHF
TRBJ1-3	14	TRBD1	-	TRBV6-5	TGTGCCAGCAGCCTCCAGGGGGTTGGAAACACCATATATTTT	CASSLQGVGNTIYF
TRBJ2-7	15	TRBD2	-	TRBV18	TGTGCCAGCTCACCAATAGCGGGATCGTCCTACGAGCAGTACTTC	CASSPIAGSSYEQYF
TRBJ2-2	15	-	-	TRBV6-6	TGTGCCAGCAGAACCCCGGGCCCCGGGGGCGGGGAGCTGTTTTTT	CASRTPGPGGGELFF
TRBJ2-3	16	-	once	TRBV11-3	TGTGCCAGCAGCTTAGGGTTGGCGGGTCACGCAGATACGCAGTATTTT	CASSLGLAGHADTQYF
TRBJ1-5	12	-	-	TRBV3-1/TRBV3-2	TGTGCCAGCAGCCAAGGAGATCAGCCCCAGCATTTT	CASSQGDQPQHF
TRBJ2-3	17	-	-	TRBV5-1	TGCGCCAGCAGCAAAGAGGGGGGGCCTTCCCGCACAGATACGCAGTATTTT	CASSKEGGPSRTDTQYF
TRBJ2-3	16	TRBD2	-	TRBV28	TGTGCCAGCAGTACGACTAGCGGGAGTCTTACAGATACGCAGTATTTT	CASSTTSGSLTDTQYF
TRBJ1-1	12	-	-	TRBV30	TGTGCCTGGTCCCCAGGCAGGACTGAAGCTTTCTTT	CAWSPGRTEAFF
TRBJ2-7	16	TRBD1	-	TRBV30	TGTGCCTGGAGTGCCCCTCGGACAGGGTGGGTCTACGAGCAGTACTTC	CAWSAPRTGWVYEQYF
TRBJ1-5	13	TRBD1	-	TRBV11-2	TGTGCCAGCAGCTTGGACAGGAATCAGCCCCAGCATTTT	CASSLDRNQPQHF
TRBJ2-7	16	TRBD2	-	TRBV28	TGTGCCAGCAGTTTCCCCCGACTAGCGGGAGACTACGAGCAGTACTTC	CASSFPRLAGDYEQYF
TRBJ2-5	13	-	-	TRBV5-1	TGCGCCAGCAGCTTGTCACAGAAAGAGACCCAGTACTTC	CASSLSQKETQYF
TRBJ2-7	15	-	-	TRBV5-1	TGCGCCAGCAGCTTGTCCATCGGGGGTGGCTACGAGCAGTACTTC	CASSLSIGGGYEQYF
TRBJ1-2	13	TRBD1	-	TRBV18	TGTGCCAGCTCACCAGACAGGGAGAGTGGCTACACCTTC	CASSPDRESGYTF
TRBJ2-7	15	-	once	TRBV5-8	TGTGCCAGCAGCCGCGGGATCGGGGTGGCATACGAGCAGTACTTC	CASSRGIGVAYEQYF
TRBJ1-1	13	TRBD1	-	TRBV13	TGTGCCAGCAGCGGGACAGGGGGGTCGGAAGCTTTCTTT	CASSGTGGSEAFF
TRBJ1-1	15	-	-	TRBV24-1	TGTGCCACCAGAAACAGAGGGGGTCCGGGCACTGAAGCTTTCTTT	CATRNRGGPGTEAFF
TRBJ1-2	13	TRBD1	-	TRBV18	TGTGCCAGCTCACCAGGGCAGGGGGATGGCTACACCTTC	CASSPGQGDGYTF
TRBJ2-2	16	TRBD2	-	TRBV19	TGTGCCAGTAGTATATATTCTAGCGGAAACACCGGGGAGCTGTTTTTT	CASSIYSSGNTGELFF
TRBJ1-5	15	TRBD1	-	TRBV7-2	TGTGCCAGCAGCTTAAGGGACAGGGGTGGTCAGCCCCAGCATTTT	CASSLRDRGGQPQHF
TRBJ1-1	13	-	-	TRBV6-4	TGTGCCAGCAGTGAATCAGGTTACACTGAAGCTTTCTTT	CASSESGYTEAFF
TRBJ2-7	14	TRBD1	-	TRBV19	TGTGCCAGTAGTATTGGACAGGGTTCGTACGAGCAGTACTTC	CASSIGQGSYEQYF
TRBJ2-1	16	-	-	TRBV3-1/TRBV3-2	TGTGCCAGCAGCCAAGGGGACTTCCCTGCAATGGAAGGGCAGTTCTTC	CASSQGDFPAMEGQFF
TRBJ1-3	15	-	once	TRBV7-8	TGTGCCAGCAGCCCGGGGGACGGGTCTGGAAACACCATATATTTT	CASSPGDGSGNTIYF
TRBJ2-1	14	-	-	TRBV10-1	TGCGCCAGCAGTGAAGATAGCTCCTACAATGAGCAGTTCTTC	CASSEDSSYNEQFF
TRBJ1-1	12	-	-	TRBV10-3	TGTGCCATCAGTGAGTCGGCTCTTCAAGCTTTCTTT	CAISESALQAFF
TRBJ2-1	11	-	-	TRBV19	TGTGCCAGTAGTGAGGTAAATGAGCAGTTCTTC	CASSEVNEQFF
TRBJ1-6	13	-	-	TRBV13	TGTGCCAGCAGCAACCGCAGGGCTTCACCCCTCCACTTT	CASSNRRASPLHF
TRBJ2-3	14	TRBD2	once	TRBV3-1/TRBV3-2	TGTGCCAGCAGCCCCCGGGAGGGCCTAGATACGCAGTATTTT	CASSPREGLDTQYF
TRBJ2-5	16	TRBD2	-	TRBV19	TGTGCCAGTAGTTCAACTAGCGGGGAGTACCAAGAGACCCAGTACTTC	CASSSTSGEYQETQYF
TRBJ1-4	13	TRBD1	-	TRBV18	TGTGCCAGCTCACCGGGACAGGATGAAAAACTGTTTTTT	CASSPGQDEKLFF
TRBJ2-2	14	-	-	TRBV18	TGTGCCTCCTACGCGGTCTCGAACACCGGGGAGCTGTTTTTT	CASYAVSNTGELFF
TRBJ1-3	14	-	-	TRBV30	TGTGCCTGGGGTCCGGGGGGGCTCGGAAACACCATATATTTT	CAWGPGGLGNTIYF
TRBJ1-1	17	TRBD1	-	TRBV9	TGTGCCAGCAGCGCGGGTGGGGACAGGGGGCGGGTCACTGAAGCTTTCTTT	CASSAGGDRGRVTEAFF
TRBJ2-7	13	-	-	TRBV12-3/TRBV12-4	TGTGCCAGCAGCCGAGGTCGATCCTACGAGCAGTACTTC	CASSRGRSYEQYF
TRBJ2-2	13	-	-	TRBV29-1	TGCAGCGTTGGCGGTCTTCTCACCGGGGAGCTGTTTTTT	CSVGGLLTGELFF
TRBJ2-3	14	-	once	TRBV19	TGTGCCAGTAGTCAGGGGCCTATCACAGATACGCAGTATTTT	CASSQGPITDTQYF
TRBJ1-5	14	-	-	TRBV7-9	TGTGCCAGCAGCTTAGGACAGCCTAATCAGCCCCAGCATTTT	CASSLGQPNQPQHF
TRBJ2-1	12	TRBD1	-	TRBV10-1	TGCGCCAGCAGGTCAGGGGGAAATGAGCAGTTCTTC	CASRSGGNEQFF
TRBJ2-2	14	TRBD2	-	TRBV29-1	TGCAGCGCCCCTAGCGGGACGAACACCGGGGAGCTGTTTTTT	CSAPSGTNTGELFF
TRBJ2-7	18	TRBD1	-	TRBV9	TGTGCCAGCAGCGCCAGCCCCGGACAGGCCTACGGTATAAGCGAGCAGTACTTC	CASSASPGQAYGISEQYF
TRBJ1-2	13	-	few	TRBV5-5	TGTGCCAGCAGCCCGCGGGGCAACTATGGCTACACCTTC	CASSPRGNYGYTF
TRBJ2-7	12	-	-	TRBV19	TGTGCCAGTAGTGAGGCGTTTGGCGAGCAGTACTTC	CASSEAFGEQYF
TRBJ2-3	14	TRBD1	once	TRBV27	TGTGCCAGCAGTTTACTCCAGGGGGCCGATACGCAGTATTTT	CASSLLQGADTQYF
TRBJ2-5	13	TRBD2	-	TRBV5-4	TGTGCCAGCAGCCTCCCGGGGGGAGAGACCCAGTACTTC	CASSLPGGETQYF
TRBJ2-4	18	TRBD2	-	TRBV4-3	TGCGCCAGCAGCCAAGTTCTGGGGGCGGGAGGTATCAAAAACATTCAGTACTTC	CASSQVLGAGGIKNIQYF
TRBJ2-1	15	-	-	TRBV7-9	TGTGCCAGCAGCTTAGTGGGAGGCCGCTACAATGAGCAGTTCTTC	CASSLVGGRYNEQFF
TRBJ2-1	18	TRBD2	-	TRBV30	TGTGCCTGGAACAGTGGCACTACGACTAGCGGGAGGGATAATGAGCAGTTCTTC	CAWNSGTTTSGRDNEQFF
TRBJ1-5	12	-	once	TRBV6-5	TGTGCCAGCAGTTTCCCTAATCAGCCCCAGCATTTT	CASSFPNQPQHF
TRBJ1-4	11	-	-	TRBV20-1	TGCAGTGCTCCTGAGAATGAAAAACTGTTTTTT	CSAPENEKLFF
TRBJ2-1	16	TRBD1	-	TRBV27	TGTGCCAGCCGGCGGCAGGGGGATAGCTCCTACAATGAGCAGTTCTTC	CASRRQGDSSYNEQFF